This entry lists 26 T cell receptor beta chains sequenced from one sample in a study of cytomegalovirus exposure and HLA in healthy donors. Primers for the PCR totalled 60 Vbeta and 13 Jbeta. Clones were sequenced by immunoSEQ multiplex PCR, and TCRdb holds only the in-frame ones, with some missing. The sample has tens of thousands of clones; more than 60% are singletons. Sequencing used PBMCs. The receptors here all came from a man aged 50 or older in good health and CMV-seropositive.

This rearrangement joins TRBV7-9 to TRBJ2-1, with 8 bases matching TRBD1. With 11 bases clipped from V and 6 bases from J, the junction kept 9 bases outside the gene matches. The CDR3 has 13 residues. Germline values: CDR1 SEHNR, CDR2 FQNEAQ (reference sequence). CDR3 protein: CAVPQGAGNEQFF. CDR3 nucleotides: TGTGCCGTCCCGCAGGGGGCGGGCAATGAGCAGTTCTTC.

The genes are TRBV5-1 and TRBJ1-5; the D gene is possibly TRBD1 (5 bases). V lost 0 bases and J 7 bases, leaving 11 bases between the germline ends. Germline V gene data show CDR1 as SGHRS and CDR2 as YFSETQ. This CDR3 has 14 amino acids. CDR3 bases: TGCGCCAGCAGCTTGGTGGGGGGATCACAGCCCCAGCATTTT. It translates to CASSLVGGSQPQHF.

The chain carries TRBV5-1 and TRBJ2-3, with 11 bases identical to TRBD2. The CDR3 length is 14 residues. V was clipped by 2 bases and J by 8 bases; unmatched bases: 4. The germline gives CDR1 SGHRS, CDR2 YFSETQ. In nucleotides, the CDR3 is TGCGCCAGCAGCTTTGGGACTAGCGGTTCTACGCAGTATTTT. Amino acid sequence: CASSFGTSGSTQYF.

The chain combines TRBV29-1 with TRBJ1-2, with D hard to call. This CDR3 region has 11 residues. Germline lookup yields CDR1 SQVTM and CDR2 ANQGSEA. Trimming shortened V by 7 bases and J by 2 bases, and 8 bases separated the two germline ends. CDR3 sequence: CSAEENYGYTF. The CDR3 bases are TGCAGCGCCGAGGAAAACTATGGCTACACCTTC.

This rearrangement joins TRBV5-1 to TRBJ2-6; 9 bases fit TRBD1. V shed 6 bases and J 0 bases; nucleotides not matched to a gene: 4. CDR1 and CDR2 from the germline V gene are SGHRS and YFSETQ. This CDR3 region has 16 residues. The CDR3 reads CASTTGGGSGANVLTF. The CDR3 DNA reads TGCGCCAGCACGACAGGGGGAGGCTCTGGGGCCAACGTCCTGACTTTC.

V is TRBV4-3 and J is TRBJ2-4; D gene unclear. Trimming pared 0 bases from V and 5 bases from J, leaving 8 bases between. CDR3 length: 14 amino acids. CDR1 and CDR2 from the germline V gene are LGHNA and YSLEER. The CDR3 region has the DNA TGCGCCAGCAGCCAAGATGGCGCGGAAAACATTCAGTACTTC. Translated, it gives CASSQDGAENIQYF.

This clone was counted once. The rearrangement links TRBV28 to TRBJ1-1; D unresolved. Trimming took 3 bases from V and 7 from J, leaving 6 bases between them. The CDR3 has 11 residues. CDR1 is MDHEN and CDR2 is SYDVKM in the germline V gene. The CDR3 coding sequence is TGTGCCAGCAGTTTTAGCTTTGAAGCTTTCTTT. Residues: CASSFSFEAFF.

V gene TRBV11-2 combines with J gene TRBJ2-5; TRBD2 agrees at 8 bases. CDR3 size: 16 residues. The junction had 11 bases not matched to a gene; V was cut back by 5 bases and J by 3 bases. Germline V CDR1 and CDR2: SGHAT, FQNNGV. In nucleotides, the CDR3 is TGTGCCAGCAGCCCGAGCCGGCACGGGAGGGAAGAGACCCAGTACTTC. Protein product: CASSPSRHGREETQYF.

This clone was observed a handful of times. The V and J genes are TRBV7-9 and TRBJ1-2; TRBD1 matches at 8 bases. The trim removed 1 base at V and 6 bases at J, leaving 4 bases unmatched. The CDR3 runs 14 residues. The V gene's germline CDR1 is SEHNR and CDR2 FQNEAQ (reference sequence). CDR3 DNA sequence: TGTGCCAGCAGCTTAGGGACAGGGAACGATGGCTACACCTTC. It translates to CASSLGTGNDGYTF.

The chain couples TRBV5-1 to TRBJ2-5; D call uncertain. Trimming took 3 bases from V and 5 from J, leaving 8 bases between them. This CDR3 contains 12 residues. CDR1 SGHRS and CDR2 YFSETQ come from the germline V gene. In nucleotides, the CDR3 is TGCGCCAGCAGCTCTGAGTTGGAGACCCAGTACTTC. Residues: CASSSELETQYF.

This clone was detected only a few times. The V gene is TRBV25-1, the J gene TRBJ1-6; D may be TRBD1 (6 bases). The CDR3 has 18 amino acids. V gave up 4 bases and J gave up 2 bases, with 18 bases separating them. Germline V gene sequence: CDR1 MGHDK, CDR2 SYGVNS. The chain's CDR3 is CASSGDLTGMAYNSPLHF. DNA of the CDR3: TGTGCCAGCAGTGGGGACCTTACAGGGATGGCCTATAATTCACCCCTCCACTTT.

This CDR3 is CASSYSGQKTNEQFF. The DNA for the CDR3 is TGTGCCAGCAGTTACTCGGGACAGAAGACGAATGAGCAGTTCTTC. V usage is TRBV6-6 and J usage is TRBJ2-1, with 7 positions matching TRBD1. Germline trimming cut 0 bases from V and 7 bases from J; bases unmatched to any gene: 6. The length of the CDR3 is 15 residues. Germline V gene data show CDR1 as MNHNY and CDR2 as SVGAGI (reference sequence).

The CDR3 sequence is CASSEQGTATEAFF. Written as DNA, the CDR3 is TGCGCCAGCAGCGAACAGGGTACGGCCACTGAAGCTTTCTTT. This sequence joins TRBV5-1 and TRBJ1-1; D perhaps matches TRBD1 (6 bases). CDR3 length: 14 amino acids. The germline V gene has CDR1 SGHRS and CDR2 YFSETQ. Between the trimmed V and J ends, which lost 4 bases and 4 bases, there was a span of 14 bases.

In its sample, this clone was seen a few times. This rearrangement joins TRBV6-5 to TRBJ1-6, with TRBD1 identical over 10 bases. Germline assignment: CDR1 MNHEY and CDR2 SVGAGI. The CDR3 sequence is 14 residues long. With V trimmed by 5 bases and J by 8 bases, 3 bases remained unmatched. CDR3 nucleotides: TGTGCCAGCAGTCCCGGGACAGGGGATTCACCCCTCCACTTT. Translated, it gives CASSPGTGDSPLHF.

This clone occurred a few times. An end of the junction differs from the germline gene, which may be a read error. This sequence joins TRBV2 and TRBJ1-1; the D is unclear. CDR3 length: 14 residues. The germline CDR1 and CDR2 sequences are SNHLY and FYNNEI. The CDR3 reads CASSVVLLNSEAFF. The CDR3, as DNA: TGTGCCAGCAGTGTTGTGCTGCTGAACAGTGAAGCTTTCTTT.

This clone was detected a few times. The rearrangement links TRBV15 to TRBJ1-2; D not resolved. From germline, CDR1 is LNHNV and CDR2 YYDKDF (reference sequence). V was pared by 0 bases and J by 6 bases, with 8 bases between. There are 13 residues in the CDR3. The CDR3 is CATSRDRLDGYTF. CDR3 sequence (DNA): TGTGCCACCAGCAGAGATCGACTGGATGGCTACACCTTC.

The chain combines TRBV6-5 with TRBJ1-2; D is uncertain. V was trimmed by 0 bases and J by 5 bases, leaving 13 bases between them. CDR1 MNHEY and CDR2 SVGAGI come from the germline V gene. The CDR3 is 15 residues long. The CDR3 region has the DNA TGTGCCAGCAGTTACTCGTTGTCCGGGGTGTATGGCTACACCTTC. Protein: CASSYSLSGVYGYTF.

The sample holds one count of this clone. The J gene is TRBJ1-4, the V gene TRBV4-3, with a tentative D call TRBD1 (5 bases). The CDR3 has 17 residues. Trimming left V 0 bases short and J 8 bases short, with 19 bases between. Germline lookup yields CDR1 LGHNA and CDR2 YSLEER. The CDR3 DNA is TGCGCCAGCAGCCAAGATTGGGGGGGAGGGGTGGTAGAAAAACTGTTTTTT. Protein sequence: CASSQDWGGGVVEKLFF.

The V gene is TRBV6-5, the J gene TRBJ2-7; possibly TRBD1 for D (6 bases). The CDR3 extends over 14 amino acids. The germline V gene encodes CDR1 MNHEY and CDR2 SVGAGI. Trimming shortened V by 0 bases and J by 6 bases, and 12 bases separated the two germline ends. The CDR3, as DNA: TGTGCCAGCAGTTACTCTTGGCAGGGGATCGAGCAGTACTTC. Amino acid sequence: CASSYSWQGIEQYF.

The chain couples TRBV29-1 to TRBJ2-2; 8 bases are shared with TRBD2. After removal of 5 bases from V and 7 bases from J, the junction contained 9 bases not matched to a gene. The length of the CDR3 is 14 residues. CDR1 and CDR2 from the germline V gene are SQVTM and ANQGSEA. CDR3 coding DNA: TGCAGCGTTCACACTAGCGGTATTTACGGGGAGCTGTTTTTT. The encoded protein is CSVHTSGIYGELFF.

In nucleotides, the CDR3 is TGTGCCAGCAGCTTAACAGGGGTGGCTGGGGCCAACGTCCTGACTTTC. Its protein is CASSLTGVAGANVLTF. The V and J genes are TRBV7-2 and TRBJ2-6; TRBD1 matches 7 bases. The CDR3 extends over 16 amino acids. CDR1 is SGHTA and CDR2 is FQGNSA in the germline V gene. Trimming cost V 2 bases and J 2 bases; bases outside gene matches: 3.

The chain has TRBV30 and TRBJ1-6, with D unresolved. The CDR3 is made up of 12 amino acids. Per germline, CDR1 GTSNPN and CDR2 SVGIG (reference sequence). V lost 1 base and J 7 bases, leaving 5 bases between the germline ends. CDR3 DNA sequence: TGTGCCTGGAGTGATCCGAATTCACCCCTCCACTTT. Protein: CAWSDPNSPLHF.

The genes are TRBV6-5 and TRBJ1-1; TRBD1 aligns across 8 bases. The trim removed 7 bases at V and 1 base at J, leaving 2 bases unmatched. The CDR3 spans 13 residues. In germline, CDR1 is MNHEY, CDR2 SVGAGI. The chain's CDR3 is CASTDRGNTEAFF. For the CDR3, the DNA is TGTGCCAGCACCGACAGGGGGAACACTGAAGCTTTCTTT.

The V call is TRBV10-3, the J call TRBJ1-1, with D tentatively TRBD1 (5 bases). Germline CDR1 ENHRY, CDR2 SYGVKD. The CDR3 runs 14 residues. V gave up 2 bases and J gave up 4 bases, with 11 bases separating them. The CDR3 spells CAISEAQGFTEAFF. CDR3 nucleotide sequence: TGTGCCATCAGTGAGGCGCAGGGCTTCACTGAAGCTTTCTTT.

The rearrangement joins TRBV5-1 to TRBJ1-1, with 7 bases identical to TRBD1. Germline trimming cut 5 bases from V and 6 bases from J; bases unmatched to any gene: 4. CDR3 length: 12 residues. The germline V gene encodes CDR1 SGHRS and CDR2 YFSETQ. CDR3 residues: CASRTGNAEAFF. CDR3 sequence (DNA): TGCGCCAGCAGGACAGGGAATGCTGAAGCTTTCTTT.

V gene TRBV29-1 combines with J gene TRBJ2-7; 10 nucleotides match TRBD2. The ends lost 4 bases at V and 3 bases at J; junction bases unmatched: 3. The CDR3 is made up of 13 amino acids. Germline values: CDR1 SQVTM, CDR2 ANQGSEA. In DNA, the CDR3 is TGCAGCGTTGGGACTAGCGGAAGCTACGAGCAGTACTTC. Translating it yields CSVGTSGSYEQYF.